This T cell receptor (beta chain) was sequenced during a study of regulatory T cells in long-lasting Graves disease. Background on the study: New Graves' disease cases had less than 3 months of antithyroid drugs.

The sample's time point: newly diagnosed GD, antithyroid drugs for less than 3 months. Extracted PBMC RNA gave rise to the TCR library. This clonotype was detected many times. Germline V gives CDR1 SGHTA, CDR2 FQGTGA. This CDR3 is 15 amino acids long. Trimming left V 5 bases short and J 1 base short, with 14 bases between. Arm-PCR of CDR3 regions and iRepertoire HTBI primers were the basis on which TCR beta libraries were built. TCRdb used MiXCR to reprocess the multiplex PCR reads, holding one entry per CDR3 protein. This sample carries 200,000 to 250,000 distinct CDR3 sequences, 20% of them seen once, and the ten largest clones take 11% to 15%.

The clonotype originates from a female donor with Graves disease. The chain joins TRBV7-3 to TRBJ1-1; no reliable D call. The starting material was peripheral blood mononuclear cells (PBMCs), obtained at new diagnosis, from a patient treated with antithyroid drugs. CDR3 sequence (DNA): TGTGCCAGCAGCCCGCCCGTTAAGGGGAACACTGAAGCTTTCTTT. Translation gives CASSPPVKGNTEAFF. Combining the CDR3 with reference TRBV7-3 and TRBJ1-1 gives the whole variable domain GAGVSQTPSNKVTEKGKYVELRCDPISGHTALYWYRQSLGQGPEFLIYFQGTGAADDSGLPNDRFFAVRPEGSVSTLKIQRTERGDSAVYLCASSPPVKGNTEAFFGQGTRLTVV.